This TCR beta chain was captured in a study of lymphopenia after photon versus proton radiotherapy. This clone came up a few times. This table comes from immunoSEQ multiplex PCR, and its TCRdb copy is limited to in-frame clones, with some not included. Of around 4,200 clones in the sample, about two thirds were seen once. The CDR3 consists of 14 residues. The germline gives CDR1 SNHLY, CDR2 FYNNEI. Trimming removed 8 bases from V and 6 bases from J; junction bases left unmatched: 13. The input for sequencing was peripheral blood, taken from a patient treated with proton-based radiotherapy. The receptor was isolated from an elderly man with esophageal cancer. This chain links TRBV2 with TRBJ2-7, with 7 bases matching TRBD1. The CDR3 coding sequence is TGTGCCAGCCGCCCGTATACAGGGGTTCCCGAGCAGTACTTC. Amino acids: CASRPYTGVPEQYF.